This T cell receptor beta chain is drawn from a study of T cell changes during pregnancy in multiple sclerosis. Repertoires were generated with immunoSEQ multiplex PCR, while TCRdb's copy carries only in-frame clones and drops some. The sample lists over 40,000 clones, around 92% seen once, with 2% to 2.5% in the top ten. Per germline, CDR1 SEHNR and CDR2 FQNEAQ (reference sequence). V lost 6 bases, J lost 6 bases, and 12 bases lay in between. CDR3 length equals 13 residues. The V gene is TRBV7-9, the J gene TRBJ2-1; tentative D call: TRBD2 (6 bases). The TCR sequence derives from a female donor with multiple sclerosis, enrolled in a pregnancy study. Sequences were derived from peripheral blood, sampled in the third trimester of pregnancy. The CDR3 is CASSSGGINEQFF. CDR3 sequence (DNA): TGTGCCAGCAGTTCTGGCGGGATCAATGAGCAGTTCTTC.